This record concerns one T cell receptor beta chain sequence. Source study methods: Using reference gene primer amplification, nucleated cell counts were estimated. TCRdb's table, derived via immunoSEQ multiplex PCR, lists solely in-frame clones and lacks some. V and J calls and clone size are copied from that table; D and trimming were computed from the DNA. Of around 93,000 clones listed, 80% to 90% are singletons. This sample was taken from a study of blood T cell repertoires in COVID-19. Study as a whole: From the United States, Italy and Spain came samples of acute and convalescent COVID-19. The analysed material was cDNA or gDNA that came from T cells, B-cell-depleted T cells, or PBMCs.

Germline CDR1 is MNHEY and CDR2 is SVGEGT. The CDR3 length is 15 residues. The V and J ends lost 5 bases and 5 bases, in that order; junction bases with no gene match: 6. This TCR derives from a man older than 75 with acute or convalescent COVID-19. Sequencing used peripheral blood. The chain combines TRBV6-2 or TRBV6-3 with TRBJ1-5; TRBD1 aligns across 10 bases. The CDR3: CASSAETGGHQPQHF. In DNA form, the CDR3 reads TGTGCCAGCAGTGCCGAGACAGGGGGCCATCAGCCCCAGCATTTT.